The present TCR beta chain was sequenced within a study of identical twins. V lost 2 bases to trimming and J lost 5 bases; unmatched junction nucleotides: 11. The CDR3 has 20 residues. CDR1 is MGHRA, CDR2 YSYEKL, per germline. cDNA molecules carried unique molecular identifiers, and template switching added a universal primer site. TCRdb ran MiXCR on the 5' RACE reads and lists one entry per CDR3 protein. In the table there are about 340,000 distinct CDR3 sequences, more than 9% of which are singletons. This clonotype was seen more than once but under ten times. A further study also used this sample, focusing on yellow fever vaccine responses in identical twins.

This TCR derives from a woman younger than 35 in good health. The sequenced material came from CD8+ T cells sorted from blood. The chain has TRBV4-1 and TRBJ2-2; 16 bases map to TRBD2. CDR3 residues: CASSQIPGLAGGSRTGELFF. DNA for the CDR3: TGCGCCAGCAGCCAAATACCGGGACTAGCGGGGGGGAGTAGGACCGGGGAGCTGTTTTTT.